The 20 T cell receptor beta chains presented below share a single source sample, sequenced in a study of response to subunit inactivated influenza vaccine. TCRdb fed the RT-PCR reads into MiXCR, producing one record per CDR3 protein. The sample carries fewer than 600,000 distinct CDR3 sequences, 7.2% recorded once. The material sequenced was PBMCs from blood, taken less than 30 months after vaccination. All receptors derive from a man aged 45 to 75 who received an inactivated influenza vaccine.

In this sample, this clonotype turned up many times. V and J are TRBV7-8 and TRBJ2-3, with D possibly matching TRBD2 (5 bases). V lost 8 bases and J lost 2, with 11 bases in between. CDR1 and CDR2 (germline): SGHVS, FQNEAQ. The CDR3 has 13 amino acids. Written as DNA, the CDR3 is TGTGCCAGCTCTGCGGGCGCCACAGATACGCAGTATTTT. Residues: CASSAGATDTQYF.

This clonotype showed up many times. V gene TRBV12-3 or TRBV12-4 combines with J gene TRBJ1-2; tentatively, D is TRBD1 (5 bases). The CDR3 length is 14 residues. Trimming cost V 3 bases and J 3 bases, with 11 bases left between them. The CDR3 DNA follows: TGTGCCAGCAGTTTGCGGGGGTACGACTATGGCTACACCTTC. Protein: CASSLRGYDYGYTF.

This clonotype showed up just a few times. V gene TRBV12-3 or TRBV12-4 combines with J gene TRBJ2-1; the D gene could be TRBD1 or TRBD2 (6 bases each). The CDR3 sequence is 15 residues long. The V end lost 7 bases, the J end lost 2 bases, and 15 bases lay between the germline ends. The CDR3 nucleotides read TGTGCCAGCAACTCACAGGGAGGACCCTACAATGAGCAGTTCTTC. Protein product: CASNSQGGPYNEQFF.

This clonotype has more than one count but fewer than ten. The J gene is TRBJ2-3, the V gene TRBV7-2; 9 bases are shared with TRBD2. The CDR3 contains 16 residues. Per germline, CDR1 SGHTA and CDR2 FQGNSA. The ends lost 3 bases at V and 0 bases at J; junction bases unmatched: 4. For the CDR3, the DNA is TGTGCCAGCAGCTTGGGACTAGCCAAAAGCACAGATACGCAGTATTTT. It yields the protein CASSLGLAKSTDTQYF.

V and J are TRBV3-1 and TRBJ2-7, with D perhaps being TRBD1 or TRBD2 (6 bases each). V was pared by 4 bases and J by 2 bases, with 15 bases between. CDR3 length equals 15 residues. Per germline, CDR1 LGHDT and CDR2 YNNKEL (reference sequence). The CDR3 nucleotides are TGTGCCAGCAGCCCTCTCCGGGGGCGCACCTACGAGCAGTACTTC. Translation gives CASSPLRGRTYEQYF.

CDR3 DNA sequence: TGTGCCAGCAGTCTTGGGGGAGCGGGAGTTTACGAGCAGTACTTC. Protein product: CASSLGGAGVYEQYF. This rearrangement joins TRBV27 to TRBJ2-7; 8 positions agree with TRBD2. The V gene end was trimmed by 5 bases and the J gene end by 4 bases; junction bases not matched to a gene: 10. This CDR3 spans 15 amino acids. Per the germline V gene, CDR1 is MNHEY and CDR2 is SMNVEV (reference sequence).

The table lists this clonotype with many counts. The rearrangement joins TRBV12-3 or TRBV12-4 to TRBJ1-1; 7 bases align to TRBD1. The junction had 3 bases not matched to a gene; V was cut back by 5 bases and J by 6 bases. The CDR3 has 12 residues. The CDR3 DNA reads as TGTGCCAGCAGTACAGGGGAGGCTGAAGCTTTCTTT. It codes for CASSTGEAEAFF.

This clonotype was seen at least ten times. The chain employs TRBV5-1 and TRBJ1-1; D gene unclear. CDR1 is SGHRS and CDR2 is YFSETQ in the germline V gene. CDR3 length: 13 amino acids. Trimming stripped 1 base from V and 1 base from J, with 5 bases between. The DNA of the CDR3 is TGCGCCAGCAGCTTGATCCCGAACACTGAAGCTTTCTTT. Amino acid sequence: CASSLIPNTEAFF.

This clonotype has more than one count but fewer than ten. CDR3 DNA sequence: TGTGCCAGCAGCTACTTGGGTAGCGGGTCAGATACGCAGTATTTT. Translation: CASSYLGSGSDTQYF. V is TRBV7-2 and J is TRBJ2-3; TRBD2 matches 7 bases. With 4 bases clipped from V and 4 bases from J, the junction kept 8 bases outside the gene matches. The CDR3 is 15 amino acids. The V gene's germline CDR1 is SGHTA and CDR2 FQGNSA. Full variable domain (rest looked up from reference TRBV7-2 and TRBJ2-3): GAGVSQSPSNKVTEKGKDVELRCDPISGHTALYWYRQSLGQGLEFLIYFQGNSAPDKSGLPSDRFSAERTGGSVSTLTIQRTQQEDSAVYLCASSYLGSGSDTQYFGPGTRLTVL.

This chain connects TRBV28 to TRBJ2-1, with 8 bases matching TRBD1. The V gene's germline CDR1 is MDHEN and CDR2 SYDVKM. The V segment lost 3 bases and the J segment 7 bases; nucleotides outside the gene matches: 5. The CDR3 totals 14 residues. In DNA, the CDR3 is TGTGCCAGCAGTTTGCGGACAGGGAGGAATGAGCAGTTCTTC. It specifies CASSLRTGRNEQFF.

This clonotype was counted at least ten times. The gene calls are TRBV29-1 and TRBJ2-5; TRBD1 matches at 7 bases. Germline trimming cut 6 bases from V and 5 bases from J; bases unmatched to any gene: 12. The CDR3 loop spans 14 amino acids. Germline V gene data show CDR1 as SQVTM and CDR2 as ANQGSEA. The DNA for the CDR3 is TGCAGCGTGGATAGAACAGGGGTGGGCGAGACCCAGTACTTC. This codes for CSVDRTGVGETQYF.

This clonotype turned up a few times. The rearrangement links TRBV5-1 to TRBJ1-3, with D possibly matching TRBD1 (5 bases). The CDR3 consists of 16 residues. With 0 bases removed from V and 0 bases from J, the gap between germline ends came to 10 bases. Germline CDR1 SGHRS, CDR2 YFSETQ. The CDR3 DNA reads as TGCGCCAGCAGCTTGGGATACAGGAGCTCTGGAAACACCATATATTTT. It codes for CASSLGYRSSGNTIYF.

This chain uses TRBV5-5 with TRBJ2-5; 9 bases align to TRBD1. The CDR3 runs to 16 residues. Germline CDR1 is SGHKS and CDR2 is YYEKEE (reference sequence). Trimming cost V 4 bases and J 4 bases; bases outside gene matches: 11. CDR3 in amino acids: CASSQGQGKFLETQYF. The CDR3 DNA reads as TGTGCCAGCAGCCAAGGACAGGGGAAATTTTTAGAGACCCAGTACTTC.

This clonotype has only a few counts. The CDR3 DNA follows: TGTGCCAGCAGTAGCCGGGACAACTACGAGCAGTACTTC. Its protein is CASSSRDNYEQYF. The chain employs TRBV11-3 and TRBJ2-7; possible D gene TRBD1, 6 bases. The CDR3 is made up of 13 amino acids. The germline CDR1 and CDR2 sequences are SGHNT and YENEEA. V lost 6 bases and J lost 3, with 12 bases in between.

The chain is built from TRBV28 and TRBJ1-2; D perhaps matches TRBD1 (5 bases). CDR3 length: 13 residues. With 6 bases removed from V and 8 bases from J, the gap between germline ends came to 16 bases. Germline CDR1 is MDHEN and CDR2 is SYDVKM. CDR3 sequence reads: CASRTGAGGGYTF. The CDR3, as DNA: TGTGCCAGCAGGACCGGGGCCGGAGGAGGCTACACCTTC.

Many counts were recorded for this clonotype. CDR3 loop: CASSPRDRGPYEQYF. DNA of the CDR3: TGTGCCAGCAGTCCCCGGGACAGGGGGCCCTACGAGCAGTACTTC. V gene TRBV12-3 or TRBV12-4 combines with J gene TRBJ2-7; 12 bases line up with TRBD1. J gave up 2 bases and V 5 bases, and 4 bases lay outside the gene matches. CDR3 length: 15 residues.

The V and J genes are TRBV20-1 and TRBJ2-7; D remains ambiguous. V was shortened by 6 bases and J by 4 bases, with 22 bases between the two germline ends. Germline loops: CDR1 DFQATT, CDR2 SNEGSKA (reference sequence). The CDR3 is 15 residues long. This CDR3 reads CSAPSLGLNPYEQYF. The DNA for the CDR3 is TGCAGTGCCCCTTCCCTTGGTCTGAACCCTTACGAGCAGTACTTC.

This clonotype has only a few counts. The CDR3 nucleotides are TGCAGTTCGCCCACCAGCGGGGGGGCTGAAGAGACCCAGTACTTC. This sequence encodes CSSPTSGGAEETQYF. The V gene is TRBV20-1, the J gene TRBJ2-5, with TRBD2 matching over 10 bases. Germline values: CDR1 DFQATT, CDR2 SNEGSKA (reference sequence). The CDR3 covers 15 residues. The ends lost 8 bases at V and 3 bases at J; junction bases unmatched: 12.

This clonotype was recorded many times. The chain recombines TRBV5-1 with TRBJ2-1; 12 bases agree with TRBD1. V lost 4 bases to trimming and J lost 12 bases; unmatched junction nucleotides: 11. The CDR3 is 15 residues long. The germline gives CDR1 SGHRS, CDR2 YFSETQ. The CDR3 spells CASSLPGTGGFGQFF. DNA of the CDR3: TGCGCCAGCAGCCTCCCAGGGACAGGGGGCTTTGGGCAGTTCTTC.

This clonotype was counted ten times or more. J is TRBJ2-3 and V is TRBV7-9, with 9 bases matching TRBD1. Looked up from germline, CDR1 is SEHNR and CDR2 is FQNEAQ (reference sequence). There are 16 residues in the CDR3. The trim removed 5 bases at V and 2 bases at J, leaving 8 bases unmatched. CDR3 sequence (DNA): TGTGCCAGCAGCCCAAGACAGGGGGTGAACACAGATACGCAGTATTTT. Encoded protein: CASSPRQGVNTDTQYF.